This T cell receptor (beta chain) was observed in a study of T cells after yellow fever vaccination. TCRdb ran MiXCR on the 5' RACE reads and lists one entry per CDR3 protein. This table has 510,000 or so distinct CDR3 sequences, roughly a fifth appearing once. V lost 7 bases and J 3 bases, leaving 16 bases between the germline ends. The CDR3 runs 14 residues. CDR1 and CDR2 from the germline V gene are MNHNS and SASEGT. The source was PBMCs, collected 15 days after the yellow fever booster vaccination. The sequence derives from a man younger than 40 who received the YFV17D yellow fever vaccine. The J gene is TRBJ2-7, the V gene TRBV6-1; possible D gene TRBD1, 6 bases. The DNA for the CDR3 is TGTGCCAGCACACACCGACAGGCCCTCTACGAGCAGTACTTC. It translates to CASTHRQALYEQYF.